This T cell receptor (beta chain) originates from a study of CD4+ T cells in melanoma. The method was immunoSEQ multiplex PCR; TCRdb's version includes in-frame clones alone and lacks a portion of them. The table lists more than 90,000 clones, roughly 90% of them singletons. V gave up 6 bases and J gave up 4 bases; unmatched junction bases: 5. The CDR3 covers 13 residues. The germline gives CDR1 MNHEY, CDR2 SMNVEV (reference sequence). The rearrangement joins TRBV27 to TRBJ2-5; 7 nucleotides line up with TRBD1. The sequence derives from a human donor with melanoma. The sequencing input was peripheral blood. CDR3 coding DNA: TGTGCCAGCAGAAGGGACAGACTAGAGACCCAGTACTTC. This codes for CASRRDRLETQYF.